This record concerns one T cell receptor (beta chain) sequence. The antigen is undetermined. This record comes from a study of shared clonotypes between healthy human individuals. Study observations and caveats: Represented genetic and exposure-history diversity was restricted by having few donors. Generation of non-shared clonotypes was less probable than generation of clonotypes shared by all four donors.

J gave up 6 bases and V 3 bases, and 1 base lay outside the gene matches. This CDR3 has 13 residues. Germline assignment: CDR1 GTSNPN and CDR2 SVGIG (reference sequence). The repertoire was sequenced with immunoSEQ multiplex PCR; TCRdb's copy has only in-frame clones and lacks some. The sample lists 650,000 to 750,000 clones; approximately 79% were seen once. The rearrangement joins TRBV30 to TRBJ2-1; 11 nucleotides agree with TRBD2. The specimen was memory CD4+ T cells sorted from blood. Specified subset: CD45RA-negative fraction. The source is a woman aged 25 to 39 in good health. The CDR3 here is CAWSLAGGNEQFF. The CDR3 DNA follows: TGTGCCTGGAGCCTAGCGGGAGGCAATGAGCAGTTCTTC.